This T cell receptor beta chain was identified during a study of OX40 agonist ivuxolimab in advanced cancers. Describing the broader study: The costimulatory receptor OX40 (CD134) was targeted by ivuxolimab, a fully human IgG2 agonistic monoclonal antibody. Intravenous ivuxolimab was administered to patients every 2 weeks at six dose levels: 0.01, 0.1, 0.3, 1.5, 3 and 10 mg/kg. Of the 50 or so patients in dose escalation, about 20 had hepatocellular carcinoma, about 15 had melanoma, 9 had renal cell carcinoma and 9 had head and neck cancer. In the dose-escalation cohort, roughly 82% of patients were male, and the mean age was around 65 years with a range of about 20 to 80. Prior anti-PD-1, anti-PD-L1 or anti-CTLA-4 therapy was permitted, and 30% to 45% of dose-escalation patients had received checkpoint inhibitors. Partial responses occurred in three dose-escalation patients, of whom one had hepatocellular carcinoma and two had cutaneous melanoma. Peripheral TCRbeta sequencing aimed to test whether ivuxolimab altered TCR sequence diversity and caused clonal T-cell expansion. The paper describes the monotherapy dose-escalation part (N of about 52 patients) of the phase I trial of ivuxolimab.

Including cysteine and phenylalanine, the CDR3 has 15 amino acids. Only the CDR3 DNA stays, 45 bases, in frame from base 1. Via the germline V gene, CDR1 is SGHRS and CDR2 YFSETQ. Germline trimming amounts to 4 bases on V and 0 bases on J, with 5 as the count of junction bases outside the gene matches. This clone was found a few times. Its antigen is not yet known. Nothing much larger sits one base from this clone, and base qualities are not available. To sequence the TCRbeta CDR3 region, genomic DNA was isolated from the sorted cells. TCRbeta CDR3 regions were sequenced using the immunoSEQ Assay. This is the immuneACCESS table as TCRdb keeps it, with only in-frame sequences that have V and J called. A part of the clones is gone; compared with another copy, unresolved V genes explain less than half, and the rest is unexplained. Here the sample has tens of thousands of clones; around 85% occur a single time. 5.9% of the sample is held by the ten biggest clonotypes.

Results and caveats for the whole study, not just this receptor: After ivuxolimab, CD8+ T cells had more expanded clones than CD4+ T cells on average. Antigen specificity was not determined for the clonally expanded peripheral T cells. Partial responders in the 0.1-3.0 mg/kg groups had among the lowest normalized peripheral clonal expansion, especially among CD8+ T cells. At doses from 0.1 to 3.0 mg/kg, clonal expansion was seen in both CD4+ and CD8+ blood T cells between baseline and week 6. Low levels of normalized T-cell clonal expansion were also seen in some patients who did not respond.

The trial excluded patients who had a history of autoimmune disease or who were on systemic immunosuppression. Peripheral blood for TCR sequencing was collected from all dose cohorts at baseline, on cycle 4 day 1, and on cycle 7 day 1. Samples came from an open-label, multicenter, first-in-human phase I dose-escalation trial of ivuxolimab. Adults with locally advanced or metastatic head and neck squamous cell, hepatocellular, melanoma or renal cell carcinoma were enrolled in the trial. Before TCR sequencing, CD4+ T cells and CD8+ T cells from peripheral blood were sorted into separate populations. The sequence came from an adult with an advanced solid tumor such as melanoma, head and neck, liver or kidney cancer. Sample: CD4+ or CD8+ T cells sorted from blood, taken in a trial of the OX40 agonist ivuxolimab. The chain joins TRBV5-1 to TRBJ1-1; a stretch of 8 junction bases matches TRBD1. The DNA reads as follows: TGCGCCAGCAGCGCCGGACAGGGTTTGAACACTGAAGCTTTCTTT. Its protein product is CASSAGQGLNTEAFF.